The T cell receptor (beta chain) under discussion was sequenced for a study of blood T cell repertoires in COVID-19. The germline CDR1 and CDR2 sequences are MDHEN and SYDVKM. The CDR3 is made up of 14 amino acids. V dropped 6 bases and J dropped 0; count of bases not matched to a gene: 2. A single count supports this clone. Profiling relied on immunoSEQ multiplex PCR, and the TCRdb table lists in-frame clones only, not all of them. This sample has approximately 100,000 clones, with approximately 79% found just once. This clonotype was obtained from a man between 65 and 79 years old with active or convalescent COVID-19. This chain links TRBV28 with TRBJ1-5, with 7 bases fitting TRBD1. Sequenced input: peripheral blood. The CDR3 region has the DNA TGTGCCAGCAGGGGGACAGCTAGCAATCAGCCCCAGCATTTT. This gives the protein CASRGTASNQPQHF.